The source of this T cell receptor (beta chain) is a study of T cells after yellow fever vaccination. This clonotype was counted at least ten times. The CDR3 loop spans 14 amino acids. Trimming pared 0 bases from V and 2 bases from J, leaving 9 bases between. Per the germline V gene, CDR1 is SQVTM and CDR2 is ANQGSEA. TCRdb called the 5' RACE reads again in MiXCR, with one record for every CDR3 protein. Of 300,000 to 350,000 distinct CDR3 sequences in the sample, under 5% are singletons; the top ten hold roughly 26%. The specimen was PBMCs, collected 5 days after the yellow fever booster vaccination. This clonotype was obtained from a young man who received the YFV17D yellow fever vaccine. The chain uses TRBV29-1 and TRBJ2-3; tentatively, D is TRBD2 (5 bases). The CDR3 DNA reads TGCAGCGTTGAAGATCGCGGGTCCACAGATACGCAGTATTTT. As protein: CSVEDRGSTDTQYF.